Sequencing of this T cell receptor beta chain was carried out in a study of blood T cell repertoires in COVID-19. Study details: Material from acute and convalescent COVID-19 was sourced from the United States, Italy and Spain. Nucleic acid was either cDNA or gDNA, and it came from T cells, B-cell-depleted T cells, or PBMCs.

Looked up from germline, CDR1 is SGHAT and CDR2 is FQNNGV. Trimming shortened V by 5 bases and J by 3 bases, and 22 bases separated the two germline ends. CDR3 size: 17 residues. Per the authors' pipeline: Amplification of reference gene primers provided the estimated nucleated cell counts. TCRdb keeps only in-frame clones here, not all; method: immunoSEQ multiplex PCR. D and trimming come from the DNA, and the V and J calls and clone size come from that table. The sample yields approximately 51,000 clones, over 80% seen once. Source material: peripheral blood. The clonotype was recovered from a woman of 80 years or more with COVID-19, enrolled during active disease. The chain couples TRBV11-2 to TRBJ1-2; tentative D call: TRBD1 (6 bases). The DNA for the CDR3 is TGTGCCAGCAGCCCCACCCGGGAGGGGGGTACGTACTATGGCTACACCTTC. Protein: CASSPTREGGTYYGYTF.